This T cell receptor beta chain was observed in a study of metastatic and nonmetastatic thyroid tumors. At the level of the study: Repertoires were compared across blood and tumor or nodule tissue from malignant and benign thyroid patients.

CDR3 length equals 16 residues. Trimming shortened V by 2 bases and J by 8 bases, and 19 bases separated the two germline ends. Germline loops: CDR1 MNHEY, CDR2 SVGEGT. Study-wide results and caveats: For both blood and tumor, malignant thyroid tumors reportedly showed significantly higher TCR beta diversity than benign nodules did.

All patients reached thyroid surgery having received no treatment beforehand. Authors' processing steps: Clinicopathological groups differed in CDR3, with these differences serving to build a distant-metastasis classifier for papillary thyroid cancer. MiXCR reprocessed the PCR reads for TCRdb. TCRdb, rather than the study authors, made the V and J calls. In the table there are tens of thousands of clones, 13% of which are singletons. By proportion, this clone is medium-sized. Its antigen is undetermined. V is TRBV6-2 or TRBV6-3 and J is TRBJ1-5; D possibly corresponds to TRBD1 (5 bases). The sample was blood. This TCR was recovered from a female donor with papillary thyroid cancer or a benign thyroid nodule (not recorded which). Some clones in this sample may be carry-over from other donors' samples. The CDR3: CASSYEGREAVEPQHF. In DNA form, the CDR3 reads TGTGCCAGCAGTTACGAAGGCAGGGAAGCGGTGGAGCCCCAGCATTTT.